These T cell receptor beta chains were read from a single sample in a study of blood T cells in healthy people across ages. TCRdb re-called the 5' RACE reads with MiXCR, one entry per CDR3 protein. In the table there are under 800,000 distinct CDR3 sequences, under 25% of which are singletons. The sample was blood. These receptors were collected from a man between 65 and 85 years old in good health. Each CDR3 is given with its conserved first and last residue. Fields, in order: D gene, V gene, J gene, clone size, CDR3 DNA, CDR3 protein. D genes are given only for firm matches. The listing skips clone size in some rows; elsewhere it reads once, few, many or a size class.

TRBD1	TRBV7-3	TRBJ2-2	NA	TGTGCCAGCAGCCTGAACCGGGACAGCCGGGATCCCGGGGAGCTGTTTTTT	CASSLNRDSRDPGELFF
NA	TRBV9	TRBJ2-5	few	TGTGCCAGCAGCGTAGAAGGCAGGGGTGAGACCCAGTACTTC	CASSVEGRGETQYF
TRBD1	TRBV5-1	TRBJ1-2	NA	TGCGCCAGCAGGGTGGGACAGATGAACTATGGCTACACCTTC	CASRVGQMNYGYTF
NA	TRBV20-1	TRBJ2-3	NA	TGCAGTGCTAGAGATCCTCACGGGGCCAGGAGCACAGATACGCAGTATTTT	CSARDPHGARSTDTQYF
NA	TRBV9	TRBJ1-2	few	TGTGCCAGCAGCGTAGGTGATTCGGCGGACTATGGCTACACCTTC	CASSVGDSADYGYTF
NA	TRBV4-3	TRBJ1-4	few	TGCGCCAGCAGCCAAGCACAGGGCGTTAATGAAAAACTGTTTTTT	CASSQAQGVNEKLFF
TRBD1	TRBV29-1	TRBJ2-5	NA	TGCAGCGTTGGACAGGGCATTGAGACCCAGTACTTC	CSVGQGIETQYF
NA	TRBV6-5	TRBJ1-2	NA	TGTGCCAGCAGTTACTCCCGGAGGTTGATGGATCGGAGCTACACCTTC	CASSYSRRLMDRSYTF
NA	TRBV29-1	TRBJ2-7	NA	TGCAGCGTTCCCCAGAGGAGCTCGACTCCTTACAATGAGCAGTACTTC	CSVPQRSSTPYNEQYF
NA	TRBV6-1	TRBJ2-1	NA	TGTGCCAGCAGTACCCGTCGGGAGCATGAGCAGTTCTTC	CASSTRREHEQFF
NA	TRBV11-2	TRBJ2-2	NA	TGTGCCAGCAGCGTTAGCACAAACACCGGGGAGCTGTTTTTT	CASSVSTNTGELFF
NA	TRBV7-2	TRBJ1-1	few	TGTGCCAGCAGCCCGGGACGGGGGGGGACTGAAGCTTTCTTT	CASSPGRGGTEAFF
NA	TRBV20-1	TRBJ1-1	NA	TGCAGTGCTAGAGGGGGGAGAGGCACTGAAGCTTTCTTT	CSARGGRGTEAFF
NA	TRBV7-9	TRBJ1-1	NA	TGTGCCAGCAGCCCGGCTCGAACCACTGAAGCTTTCTTT	CASSPARTTEAFF
TRBD2	TRBV18	TRBJ2-4	NA	TGTGCCAGCTTACCACCGGGGGGAAACATCCAGTACTTC	CASLPPGGNIQYF
NA	TRBV13	TRBJ2-3	few	TGTGCCAGCAGCTTACAGGGGTACGATACGCAGTATTTT	CASSLQGYDTQYF
TRBD1	TRBV15	TRBJ1-4	few	TGTGCCACCAACAGAGTACAGGGGACTAATGAAAAACTGTTTTTT	CATNRVQGTNEKLFF
NA	TRBV20-1	TRBJ2-3	NA	TGCAGTGCAGACATAGGGCCCGCAGATACGCAGTATTTT	CSADIGPADTQYF